Described below is a single TCR beta chain sequence and its context. Its antigen is currently unknown. This entry comes from a study of beta chain features in type 1 diabetes. Study outcomes and limitations: Within each of all four CD4+ subsets, Type 1 diabetes patients had TCRB CDR3s that were moderately but significantly shorter.

The sequenced template was cDNA made from the entire isolated RNA. The method was immunoSEQ multiplex PCR; TCRdb's version includes in-frame clones alone and lacks a portion of them. The sample yields a few hundred thousand clones, about 13% seen once. What was sequenced was naive CD4+ T cells from blood. The receptor's source is a woman younger than 35 with type 1 diabetes.

CDR3 nucleotide sequence: TGCAGCGTTGGGGGTCGAGCGGGAGGCCCCTACGAGCAGTACTTC. It is translated as CSVGGRAGGPYEQYF. The rearrangement links TRBV29-1 to TRBJ2-7, with TRBD2 matching over 9 bases. Germline lookup yields CDR1 SQVTM and CDR2 ANQGSEA. J was trimmed by 2 bases and V by 4 bases; bases with no gene match: 9. The CDR3 is 15 amino acids.